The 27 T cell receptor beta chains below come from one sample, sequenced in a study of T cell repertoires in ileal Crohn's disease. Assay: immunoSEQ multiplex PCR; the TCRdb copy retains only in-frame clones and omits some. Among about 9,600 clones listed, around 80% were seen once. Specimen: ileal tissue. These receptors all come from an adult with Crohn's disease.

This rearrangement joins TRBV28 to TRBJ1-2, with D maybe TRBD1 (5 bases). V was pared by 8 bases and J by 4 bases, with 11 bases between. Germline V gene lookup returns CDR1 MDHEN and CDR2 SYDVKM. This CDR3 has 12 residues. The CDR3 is CASAQGFYGYTF. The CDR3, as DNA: TGTGCCAGCGCTCAGGGTTTCTATGGCTACACCTTC.

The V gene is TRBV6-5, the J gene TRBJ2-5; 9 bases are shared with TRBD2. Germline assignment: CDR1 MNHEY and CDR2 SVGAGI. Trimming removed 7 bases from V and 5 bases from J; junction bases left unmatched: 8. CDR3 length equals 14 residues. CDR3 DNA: TGTGCCAGCACCCCGGCGGGGGGGAGGGAGACCCAGTACTTC. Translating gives CASTPAGGRETQYF.

The CDR3: CASSDSAGGPGELFF. CDR3 nucleotides: TGTGCCAGCAGTGACTCAGCGGGGGGGCCCGGGGAGCTGTTTTTT. This sequence joins TRBV6-4 and TRBJ2-2, with 10 bases identical to TRBD2. J gave up 6 bases and V 0 bases, and 1 base lay outside the gene matches. This CDR3 is built from 15 residues. CDR1 is MRHNA, CDR2 SNTAGT, per germline.

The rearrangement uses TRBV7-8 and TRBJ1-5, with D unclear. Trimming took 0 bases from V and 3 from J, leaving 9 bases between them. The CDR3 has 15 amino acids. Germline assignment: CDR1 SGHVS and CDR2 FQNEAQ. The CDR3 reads CASSLAQGLNQPQHF. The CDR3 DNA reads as TGTGCCAGCAGCTTAGCGCAAGGACTCAATCAGCCCCAGCATTTT. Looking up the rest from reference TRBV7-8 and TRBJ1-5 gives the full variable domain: GAGVSQSPRYKVAKRGQDVALRCDPISGHVSLFWYQQALGQGPEFLTYFQNEAQLDKSGLPSDRFFAERPEGSVSTLKIQRTQQEDSAVYLCASSLAQGLNQPQHFGDGTRLSIL.

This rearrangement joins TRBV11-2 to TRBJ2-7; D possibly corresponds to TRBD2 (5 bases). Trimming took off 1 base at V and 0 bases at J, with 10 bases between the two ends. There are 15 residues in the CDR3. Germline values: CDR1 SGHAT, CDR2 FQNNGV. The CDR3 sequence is CASSLVASSSYEQYF. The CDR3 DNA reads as TGTGCCAGCAGCTTAGTAGCGTCTAGCTCCTACGAGCAGTACTTC.

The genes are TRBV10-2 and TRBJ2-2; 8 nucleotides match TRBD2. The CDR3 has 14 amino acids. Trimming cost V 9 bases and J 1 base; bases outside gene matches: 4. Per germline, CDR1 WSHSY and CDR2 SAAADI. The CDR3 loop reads CASRLALNTGELFF. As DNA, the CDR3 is TGCGCCAGTAGACTAGCGCTGAACACCGGGGAGCTGTTTTTT.

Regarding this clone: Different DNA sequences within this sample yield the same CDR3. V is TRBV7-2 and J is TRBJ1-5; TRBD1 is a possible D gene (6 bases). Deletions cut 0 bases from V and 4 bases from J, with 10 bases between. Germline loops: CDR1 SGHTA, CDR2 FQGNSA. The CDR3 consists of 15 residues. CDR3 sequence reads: CASSLAGGGNQPQHF. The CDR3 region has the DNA TGTGCCAGCAGCTTAGCAGGGGGGGGGAATCAGCCCCAGCATTTT.

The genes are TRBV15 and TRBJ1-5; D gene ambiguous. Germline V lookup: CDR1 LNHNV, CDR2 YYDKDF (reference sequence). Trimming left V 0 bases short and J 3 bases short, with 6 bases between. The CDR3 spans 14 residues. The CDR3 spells CATSREGLNQPQHF. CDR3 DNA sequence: TGTGCCACCAGCAGAGAAGGACTCAATCAGCCCCAGCATTTT.

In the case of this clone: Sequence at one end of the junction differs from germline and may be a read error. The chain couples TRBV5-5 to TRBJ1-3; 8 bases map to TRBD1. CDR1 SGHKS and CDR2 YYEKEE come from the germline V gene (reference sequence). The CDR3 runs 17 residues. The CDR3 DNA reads TGTGCCAGCAGTTTGGGGACAGGAGTCCTCTCTGGAAACACCATATATTTT. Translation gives CASSLGTGVLSGNTIYF.

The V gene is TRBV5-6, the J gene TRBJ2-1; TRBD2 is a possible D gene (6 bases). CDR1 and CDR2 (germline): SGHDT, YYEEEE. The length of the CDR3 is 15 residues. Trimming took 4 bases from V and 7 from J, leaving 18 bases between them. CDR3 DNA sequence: TGTGCCAGCAGCCAAATGGGGACTGGAAGAAATGAGCAGTTCTTC. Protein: CASSQMGTGRNEQFF.

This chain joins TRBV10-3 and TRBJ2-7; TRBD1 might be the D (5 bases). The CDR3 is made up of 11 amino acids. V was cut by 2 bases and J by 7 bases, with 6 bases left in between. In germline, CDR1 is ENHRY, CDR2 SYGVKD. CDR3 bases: TGTGCCATCAGTGAGCGACAGGAGCAGTACTTC. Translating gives CAISERQEQYF.

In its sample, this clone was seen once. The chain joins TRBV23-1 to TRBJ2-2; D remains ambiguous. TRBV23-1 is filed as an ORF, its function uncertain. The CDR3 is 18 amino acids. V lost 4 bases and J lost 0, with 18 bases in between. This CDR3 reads CASSPAVPGPANTGELFF. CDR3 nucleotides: TGCGCCAGCAGTCCCGCGGTCCCGGGTCCCGCGAACACCGGGGAGCTGTTTTTT.

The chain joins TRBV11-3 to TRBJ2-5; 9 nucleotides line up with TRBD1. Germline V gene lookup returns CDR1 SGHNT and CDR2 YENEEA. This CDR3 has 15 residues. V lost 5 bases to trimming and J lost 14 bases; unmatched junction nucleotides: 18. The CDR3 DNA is TGTGCCAGCAGCGGGACCGGGACAGGGTTGGGTGGGCCCTACTTC. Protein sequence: CASSGTGTGLGGPYF.

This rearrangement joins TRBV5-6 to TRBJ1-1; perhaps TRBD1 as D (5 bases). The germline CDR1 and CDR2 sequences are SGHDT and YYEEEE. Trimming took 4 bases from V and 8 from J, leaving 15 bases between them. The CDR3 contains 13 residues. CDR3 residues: CASSLQGEAEAFF. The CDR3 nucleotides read TGTGCCAGCAGCCTACAAGGGGAAGCGGAAGCTTTCTTT.

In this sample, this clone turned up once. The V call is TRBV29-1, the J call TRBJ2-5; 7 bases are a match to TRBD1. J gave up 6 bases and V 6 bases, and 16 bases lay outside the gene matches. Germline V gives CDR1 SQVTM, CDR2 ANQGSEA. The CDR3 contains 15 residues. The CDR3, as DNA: TGCAGCGTCGACTCGACCGGGACAGCCGGACAGACCCAGTACTTC. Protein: CSVDSTGTAGQTQYF.

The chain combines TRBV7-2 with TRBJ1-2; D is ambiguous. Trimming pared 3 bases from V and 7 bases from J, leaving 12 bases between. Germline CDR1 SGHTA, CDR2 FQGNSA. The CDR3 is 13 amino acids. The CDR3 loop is CASSFDREGGYTF. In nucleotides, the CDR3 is TGTGCCAGCAGCTTCGACCGGGAGGGTGGCTACACCTTC.

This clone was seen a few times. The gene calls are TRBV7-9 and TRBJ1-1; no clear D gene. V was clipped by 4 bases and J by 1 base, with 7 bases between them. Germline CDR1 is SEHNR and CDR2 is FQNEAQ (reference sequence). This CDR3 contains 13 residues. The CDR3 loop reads CASSSRQNTEAFF. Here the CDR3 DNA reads TGTGCCAGCAGCTCCCGACAGAACACTGAAGCTTTCTTT.

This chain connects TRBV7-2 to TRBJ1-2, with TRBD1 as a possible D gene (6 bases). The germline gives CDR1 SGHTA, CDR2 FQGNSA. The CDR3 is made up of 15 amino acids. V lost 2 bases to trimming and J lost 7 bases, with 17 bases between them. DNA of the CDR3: TGTGCCAGCAGCTTAATTCGGGACATGGGCTCTGGCTACACCTTC. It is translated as CASSLIRDMGSGYTF.

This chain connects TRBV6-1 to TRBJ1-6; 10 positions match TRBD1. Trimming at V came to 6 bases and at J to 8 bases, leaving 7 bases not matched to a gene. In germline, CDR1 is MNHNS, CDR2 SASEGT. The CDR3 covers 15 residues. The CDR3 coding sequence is TGTGCCAGCAGCGAGACAGGGGGCTCAGATTCACCCCTCCACTTT. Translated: CASSETGGSDSPLHF.

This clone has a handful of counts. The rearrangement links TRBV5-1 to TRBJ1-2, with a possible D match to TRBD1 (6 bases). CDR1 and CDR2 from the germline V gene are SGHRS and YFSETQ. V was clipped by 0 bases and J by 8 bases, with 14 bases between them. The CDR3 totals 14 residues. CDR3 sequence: CASSLGGRGDGYTF. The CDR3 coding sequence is TGCGCCAGCAGCTTGGGCGGCAGGGGAGACGGCTACACCTTC.

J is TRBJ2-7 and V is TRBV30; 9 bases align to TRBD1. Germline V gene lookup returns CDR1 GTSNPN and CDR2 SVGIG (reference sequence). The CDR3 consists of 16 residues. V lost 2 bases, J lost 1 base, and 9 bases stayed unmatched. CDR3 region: CAWSQSGTGYSYEQYF. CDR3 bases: TGTGCCTGGAGTCAATCCGGGACAGGGTATTCCTACGAGCAGTACTTC.

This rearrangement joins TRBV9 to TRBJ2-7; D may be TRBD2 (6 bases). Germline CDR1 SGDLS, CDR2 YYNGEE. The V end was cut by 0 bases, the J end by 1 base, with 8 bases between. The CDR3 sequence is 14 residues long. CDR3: CASSVVAASYEQYF. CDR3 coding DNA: TGTGCCAGCAGCGTAGTAGCGGCTTCCTACGAGCAGTACTTC.

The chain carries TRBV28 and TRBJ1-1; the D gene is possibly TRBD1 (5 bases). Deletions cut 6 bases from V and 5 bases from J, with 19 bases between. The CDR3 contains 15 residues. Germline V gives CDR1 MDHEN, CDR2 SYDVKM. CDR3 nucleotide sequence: TGTGCCAGCAGGATTCGCCTCGGGCAGGGTACTGAAGCTTTCTTT. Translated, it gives CASRIRLGQGTEAFF.

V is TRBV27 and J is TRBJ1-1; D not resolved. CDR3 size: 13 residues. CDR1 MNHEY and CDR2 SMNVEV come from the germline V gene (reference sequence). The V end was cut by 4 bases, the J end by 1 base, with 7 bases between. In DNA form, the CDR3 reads TGTGCCAGCAGTTATGGCCCGAACACTGAAGCTTTCTTT. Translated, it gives CASSYGPNTEAFF.

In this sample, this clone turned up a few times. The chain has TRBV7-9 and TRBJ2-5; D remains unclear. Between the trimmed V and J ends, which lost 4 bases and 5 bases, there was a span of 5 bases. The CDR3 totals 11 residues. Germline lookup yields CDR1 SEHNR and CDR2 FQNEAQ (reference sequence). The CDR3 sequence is CASSSPETQYF. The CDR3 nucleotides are TGTGCCAGCAGCTCTCCGGAGACCCAGTACTTC.

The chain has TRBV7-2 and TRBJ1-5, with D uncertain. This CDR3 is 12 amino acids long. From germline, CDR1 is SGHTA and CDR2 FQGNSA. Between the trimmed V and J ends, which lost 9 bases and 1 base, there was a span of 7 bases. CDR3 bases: TGTGCCAGTGCGGGGAGCAATCAGCCCCAGCATTTT. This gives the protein CASAGSNQPQHF.

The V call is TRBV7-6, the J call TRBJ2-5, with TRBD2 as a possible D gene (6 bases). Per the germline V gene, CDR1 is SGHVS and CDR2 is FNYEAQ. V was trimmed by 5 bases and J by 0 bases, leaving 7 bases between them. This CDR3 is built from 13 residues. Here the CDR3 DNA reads TGTGCCAGCAGCCGGGGGTACCAAGAGACCCAGTACTTC. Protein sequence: CASSRGYQETQYF. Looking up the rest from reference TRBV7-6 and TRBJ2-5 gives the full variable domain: GAGVSQSPRYKVTKRGQDVALRCDPISGHVSLYWYRQALGQGPEFLTYFNYEAQQDKSGLPNDRFSAERPEGSISTLTIQRTEQRDSAMYRCASSRGYQETQYFGPGTRLLVL.